One and the same sample provided the 3 T cell receptor beta chains below, sequenced in a study of blood T cell repertoires in COVID-19. The repertoire was sequenced with immunoSEQ multiplex PCR; TCRdb's copy has only in-frame clones and lacks some. The sample consists of about 350,000 clones, around nine tenths of them appearing once. The sample was peripheral blood. The receptor source for this set is a woman between 70 and 85 years old with COVID-19, enrolled during active disease.

This clone was counted once. The chain employs TRBV4-1 and TRBJ1-5, with TRBD1 matching 7 bases. Unmatched junction bases numbered 4, after V lost 4 bases and J lost 1 base. This CDR3 has 15 residues. Germline CDR1 and CDR2: MGHRA and YSYEKL. The CDR3 bases are TGCGCCAGCAGCCGAATACAGGGGAGCAATCAGCCCCAGCATTTT. Translating gives CASSRIQGSNQPQHF.

This clone was found many times. V gene TRBV10-3 combines with J gene TRBJ1-6, with TRBD1 as a possible D gene (5 bases). Germline V gene sequence: CDR1 ENHRY, CDR2 SYGVKD. This CDR3 contains 16 residues. V gave up 2 bases and J gave up 9 bases, with 17 bases separating them. CDR3 sequence reads: CAISEGDLLGGSPLHF. For the CDR3, the DNA is TGTGCCATCAGTGAGGGGGACCTTTTGGGAGGTTCACCCCTCCACTTT.

J is TRBJ2-7 and V is TRBV30; 7 bases map to TRBD1. The CDR3 is made up of 13 amino acids. J was trimmed by 4 bases and V by 3 bases; bases with no gene match: 6. CDR1 is GTSNPN, CDR2 SVGIG, per germline (reference sequence). CDR3: CAWSTGVWYEQYF. The CDR3 bases are TGTGCCTGGAGCACAGGGGTATGGTACGAGCAGTACTTC.